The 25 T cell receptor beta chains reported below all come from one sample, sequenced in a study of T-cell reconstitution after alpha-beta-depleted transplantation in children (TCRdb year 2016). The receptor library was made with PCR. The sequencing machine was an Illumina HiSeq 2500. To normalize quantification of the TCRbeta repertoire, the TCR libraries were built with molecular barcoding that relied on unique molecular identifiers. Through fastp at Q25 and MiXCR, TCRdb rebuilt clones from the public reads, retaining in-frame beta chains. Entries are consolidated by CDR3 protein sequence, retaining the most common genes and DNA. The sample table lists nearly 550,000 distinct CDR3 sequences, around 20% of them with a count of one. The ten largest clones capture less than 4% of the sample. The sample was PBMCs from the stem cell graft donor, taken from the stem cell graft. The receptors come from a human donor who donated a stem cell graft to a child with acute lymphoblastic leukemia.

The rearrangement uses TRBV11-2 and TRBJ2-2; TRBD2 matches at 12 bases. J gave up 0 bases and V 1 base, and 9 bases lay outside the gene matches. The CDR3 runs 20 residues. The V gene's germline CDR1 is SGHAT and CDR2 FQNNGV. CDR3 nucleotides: TGTGCCAGCAGCTTAGTGTGGGGGACTAGCGGGTTTACGAACACCGGGGAGCTGTTTTTT. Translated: CASSLVWGTSGFTNTGELFF.

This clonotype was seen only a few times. For the CDR3, the DNA is TGTGCCAGCAGTGAAATGGAAGCAAACTATGGCTACACCTTC. This encodes CASSEMEANYGYTF. The genes are TRBV2 and TRBJ1-2, with D uncertain. With 2 bases removed from V and 2 bases from J, the gap between germline ends came to 9 bases. The CDR3 consists of 14 residues. Germline values: CDR1 SNHLY, CDR2 FYNNEI.

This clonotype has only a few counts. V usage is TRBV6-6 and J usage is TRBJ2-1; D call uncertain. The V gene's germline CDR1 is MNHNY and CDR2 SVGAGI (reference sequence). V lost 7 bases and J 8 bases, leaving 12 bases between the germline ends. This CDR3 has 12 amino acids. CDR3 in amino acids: CASIGLDDEQFF. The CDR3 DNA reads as TGTGCCAGCATAGGATTAGACGATGAGCAGTTCTTC.

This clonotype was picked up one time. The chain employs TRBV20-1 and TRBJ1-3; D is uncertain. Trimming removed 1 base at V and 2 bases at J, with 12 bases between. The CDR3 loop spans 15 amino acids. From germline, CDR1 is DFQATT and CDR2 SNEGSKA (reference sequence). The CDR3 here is CSARARPPAGNTIYF. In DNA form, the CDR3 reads TGCAGTGCTAGAGCGAGGCCACCCGCTGGAAACACCATATATTTT.

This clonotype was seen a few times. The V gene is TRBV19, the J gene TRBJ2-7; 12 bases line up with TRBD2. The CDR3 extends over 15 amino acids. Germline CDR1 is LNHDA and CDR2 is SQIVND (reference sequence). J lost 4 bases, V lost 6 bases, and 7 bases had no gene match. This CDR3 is CASRRTSGTQYEQYF. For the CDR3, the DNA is TGTGCCAGTAGACGGACTAGCGGGACCCAATACGAGCAGTACTTC.

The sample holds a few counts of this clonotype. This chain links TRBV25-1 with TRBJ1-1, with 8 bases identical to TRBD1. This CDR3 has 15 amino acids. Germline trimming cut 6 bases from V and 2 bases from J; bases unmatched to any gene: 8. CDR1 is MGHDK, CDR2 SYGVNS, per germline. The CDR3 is CASSGLGQGNTEAFF. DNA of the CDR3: TGTGCCAGCAGCGGTCTAGGACAGGGAAACACTGAAGCTTTCTTT.

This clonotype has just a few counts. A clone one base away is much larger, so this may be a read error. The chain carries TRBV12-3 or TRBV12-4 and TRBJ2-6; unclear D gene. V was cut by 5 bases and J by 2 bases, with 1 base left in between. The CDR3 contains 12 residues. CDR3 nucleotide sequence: TGTGCCAGCAGTACTGGGGCCAACGTCCTGACTTTC. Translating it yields CASSTGANVLTF.

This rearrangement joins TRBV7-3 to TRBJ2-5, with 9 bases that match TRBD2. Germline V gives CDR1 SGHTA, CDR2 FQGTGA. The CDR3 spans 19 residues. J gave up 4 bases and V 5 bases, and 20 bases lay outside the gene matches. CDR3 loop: CASSPAGTSSTIKGETQYF. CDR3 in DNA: TGTGCCAGCAGCCCCGCCGGGACTAGCTCAACTATTAAGGGAGAGACCCAGTACTTC.

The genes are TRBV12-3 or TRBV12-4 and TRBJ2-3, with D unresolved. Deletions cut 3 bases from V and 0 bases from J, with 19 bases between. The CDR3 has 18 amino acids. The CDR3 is CASSFGEAPVMSTDTQYF. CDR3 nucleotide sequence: TGTGCCAGCAGTTTCGGAGAGGCCCCCGTTATGAGCACAGATACGCAGTATTTT.

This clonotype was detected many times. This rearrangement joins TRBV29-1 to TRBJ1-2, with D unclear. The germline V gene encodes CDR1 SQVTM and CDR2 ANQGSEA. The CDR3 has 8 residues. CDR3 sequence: CSAYGYTF. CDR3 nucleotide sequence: TGCAGTGCTTATGGCTACACCTTC.

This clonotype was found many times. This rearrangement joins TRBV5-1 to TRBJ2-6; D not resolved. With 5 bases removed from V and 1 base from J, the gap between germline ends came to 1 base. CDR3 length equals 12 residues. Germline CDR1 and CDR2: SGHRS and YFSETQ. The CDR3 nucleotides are TGCGCCAGCAGGTCTGGGGCCAACGTCCTGACTTTC. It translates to CASRSGANVLTF.

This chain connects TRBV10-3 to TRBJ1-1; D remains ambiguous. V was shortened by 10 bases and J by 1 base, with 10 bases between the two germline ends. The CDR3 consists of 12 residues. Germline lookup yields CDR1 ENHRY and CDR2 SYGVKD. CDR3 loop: CATESANTEAFF. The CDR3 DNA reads TGTGCCACGGAGAGCGCGAACACTGAAGCTTTCTTT.

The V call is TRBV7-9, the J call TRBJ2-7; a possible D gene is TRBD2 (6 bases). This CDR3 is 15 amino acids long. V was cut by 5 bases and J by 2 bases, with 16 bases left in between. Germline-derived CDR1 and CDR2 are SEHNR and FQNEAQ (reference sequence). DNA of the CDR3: TGTGCCAGCAGCCGATCAGATAGCGGTCCCTACGAGCAGTACTTC. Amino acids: CASSRSDSGPYEQYF.

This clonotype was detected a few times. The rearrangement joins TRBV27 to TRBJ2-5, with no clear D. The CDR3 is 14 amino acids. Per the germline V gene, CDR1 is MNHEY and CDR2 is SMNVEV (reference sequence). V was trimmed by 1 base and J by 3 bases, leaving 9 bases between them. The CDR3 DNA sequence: TGTGCCAGCAGTTTATGGGCGCATAAAGAGACCCAGTACTTC. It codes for CASSLWAHKETQYF.

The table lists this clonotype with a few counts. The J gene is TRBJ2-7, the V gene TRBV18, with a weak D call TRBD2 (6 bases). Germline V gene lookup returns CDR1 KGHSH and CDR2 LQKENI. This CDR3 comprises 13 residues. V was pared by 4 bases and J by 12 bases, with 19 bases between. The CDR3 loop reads CASSRAGTDRSYF. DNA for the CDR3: TGTGCCAGCTCACGCGCGGGAACTGACAGATCGTACTTC.

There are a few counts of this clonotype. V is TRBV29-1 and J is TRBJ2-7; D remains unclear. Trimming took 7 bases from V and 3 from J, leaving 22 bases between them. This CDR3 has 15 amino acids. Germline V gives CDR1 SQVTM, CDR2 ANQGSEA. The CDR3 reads CSAARLRFPVYEQYF. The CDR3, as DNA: TGCAGCGCGGCCAGACTCAGGTTCCCCGTCTACGAGCAGTACTTC.

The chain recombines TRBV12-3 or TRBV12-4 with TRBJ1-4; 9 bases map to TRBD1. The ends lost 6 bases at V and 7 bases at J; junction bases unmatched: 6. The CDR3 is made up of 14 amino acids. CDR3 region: CASSIRDRAEKLFF. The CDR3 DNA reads TGTGCCAGCAGCATCCGGGACAGGGCTGAAAAACTGTTTTTT.

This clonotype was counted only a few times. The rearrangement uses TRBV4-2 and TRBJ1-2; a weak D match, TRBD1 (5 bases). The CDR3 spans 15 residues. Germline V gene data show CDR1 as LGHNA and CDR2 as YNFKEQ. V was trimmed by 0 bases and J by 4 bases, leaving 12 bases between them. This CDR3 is CASSQDTGVGYGYTF. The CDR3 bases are TGTGCCAGCAGCCAAGACACGGGGGTCGGCTATGGCTACACCTTC.

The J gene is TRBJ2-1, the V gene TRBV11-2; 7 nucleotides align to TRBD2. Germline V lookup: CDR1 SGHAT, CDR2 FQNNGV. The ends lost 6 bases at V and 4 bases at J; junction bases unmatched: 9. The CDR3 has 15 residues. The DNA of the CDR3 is TGTGCCAGCAGAGGGCTAGCGGTGAGATACAATGAGCAGTTCTTC. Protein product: CASRGLAVRYNEQFF.

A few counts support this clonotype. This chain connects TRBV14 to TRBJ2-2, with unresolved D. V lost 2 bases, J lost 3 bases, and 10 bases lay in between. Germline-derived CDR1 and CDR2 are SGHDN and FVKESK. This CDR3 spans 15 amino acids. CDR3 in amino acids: CASSQSIYYTGELFF. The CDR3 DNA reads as TGTGCCAGCAGCCAATCCATTTACTACACCGGGGAGCTGTTTTTT.

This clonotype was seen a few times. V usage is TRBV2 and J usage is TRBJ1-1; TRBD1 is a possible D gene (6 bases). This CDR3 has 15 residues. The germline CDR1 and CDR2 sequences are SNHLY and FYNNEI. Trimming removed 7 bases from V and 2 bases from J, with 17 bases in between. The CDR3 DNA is TGTGCCAGCAAAACAGGGTTAGGTACTAACACTGAAGCTTTCTTT. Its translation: CASKTGLGTNTEAFF.

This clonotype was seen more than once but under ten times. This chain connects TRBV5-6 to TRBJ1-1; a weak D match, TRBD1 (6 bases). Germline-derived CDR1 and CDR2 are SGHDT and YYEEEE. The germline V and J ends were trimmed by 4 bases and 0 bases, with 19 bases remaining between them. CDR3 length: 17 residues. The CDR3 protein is CASSPAGFAGVNTEAFF. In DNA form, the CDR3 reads TGTGCCAGCAGCCCGGCCGGGTTCGCAGGGGTGAACACTGAAGCTTTCTTT.

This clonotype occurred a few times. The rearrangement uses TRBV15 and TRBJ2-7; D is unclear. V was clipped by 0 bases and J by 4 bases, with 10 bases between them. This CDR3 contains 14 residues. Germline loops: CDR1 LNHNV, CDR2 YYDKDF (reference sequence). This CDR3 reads CATSRDKVAYEQYF. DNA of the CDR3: TGTGCCACCAGCAGAGACAAAGTAGCTTACGAGCAGTACTTC. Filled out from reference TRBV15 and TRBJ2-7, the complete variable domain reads DAMVIQNPRYQVTQFGKPVTLSCSQTLNHNVMYWYQQKSSQAPKLLFHYYDKDFNNEADTPDNFQSRRPNTSFCFLDIRSPGLGDTAMYLCATSRDKVAYEQYFGPGTRLTVT.

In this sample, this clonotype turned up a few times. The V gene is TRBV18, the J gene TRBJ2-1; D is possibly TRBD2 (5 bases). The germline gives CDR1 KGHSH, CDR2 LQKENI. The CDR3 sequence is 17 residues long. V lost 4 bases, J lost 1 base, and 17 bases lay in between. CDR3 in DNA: TGTGCCAGCTCACAACGACTTGGGCCGGGATCCTACAATGAGCAGTTCTTC. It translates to CASSQRLGPGSYNEQFF.

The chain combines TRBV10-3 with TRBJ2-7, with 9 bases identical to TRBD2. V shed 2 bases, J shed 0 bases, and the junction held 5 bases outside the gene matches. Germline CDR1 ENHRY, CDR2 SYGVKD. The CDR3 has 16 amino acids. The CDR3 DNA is TGTGCCATCAGTGAGCCCCCGGGACTAGCCTCCTACGAGCAGTACTTC. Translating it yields CAISEPPGLASYEQYF.